The next 7 T cell receptor beta chains were all read from a single sample in a study of cytomegalovirus exposure and HLA in healthy donors. PCR used 60 Vbeta primers and 13 Jbeta primers. Profiled with immunoSEQ multiplex PCR; TCRdb holds only in-frame clones, not every one. The sample shows approximately 200,000 clones, around 75% of them seen only once. The sample was PBMCs. The receptors derive from a woman aged 30 to 39 in good health and CMV-seropositive.

The rearrangement joins TRBV7-9 to TRBJ2-5; perhaps TRBD1 as D (5 bases). Trimming removed 0 bases at V and 5 bases at J, with 19 bases between. Germline values: CDR1 SEHNR, CDR2 FQNEAQ (reference sequence). The CDR3 is 17 residues long. The chain's CDR3 is CASSLAFKGFVTETQYF. Here the CDR3 DNA reads TGTGCCAGCAGCTTAGCGTTTAAGGGGTTCGTGACGGAGACCCAGTACTTC.

The chain is built from TRBV19 and TRBJ1-1, with D perhaps TRBD1 (5 bases). The CDR3 is 12 residues long. Germline-derived CDR1 and CDR2 are LNHDA and SQIVND (reference sequence). V lost 7 bases and J 2 bases, leaving 8 bases between the germline ends. In DNA form, the CDR3 reads TGTGCCAGTAAAGACAGAAACACTGAAGCTTTCTTT. It translates to CASKDRNTEAFF.

There are a few counts of this clone. The chain employs TRBV6-4 and TRBJ2-1, with 11 bases lining up with TRBD2. Looked up from germline, CDR1 is MRHNA and CDR2 is SNTAGT. The CDR3 is 15 residues long. With V trimmed by 5 bases and J by 6 bases, 6 bases remained unmatched. The CDR3 here is CASSKLAGVTNEQFF. CDR3 coding DNA: TGTGCCAGCAGTAAACTAGCGGGAGTAACCAATGAGCAGTTCTTC.

The V and J genes are TRBV6-1 and TRBJ1-5; no clear D gene. Trimming pared 5 bases from V and 0 bases from J, leaving 11 bases between. The CDR3 extends over 15 amino acids. Germline CDR1 and CDR2: MNHNS and SASEGT. The CDR3 bases are TGTGCCAGCAGTATCCAGGCGACTAGCAATCAGCCCCAGCATTTT. Translation: CASSIQATSNQPQHF.

The rearrangement links TRBV5-4 to TRBJ2-5; weak D call: TRBD2 (6 bases). Germline assignment: CDR1 SGHNT and CDR2 YYREEE (reference sequence). The V and J ends lost 2 bases and 3 bases respectively, with 11 bases between them. The CDR3 consists of 14 residues. For the CDR3, the DNA is TGTGCCAGCAGCTTATCGGCGGGAAAAGAGACCCAGTACTTC. It codes for CASSLSAGKETQYF.

The chain recombines TRBV27 with TRBJ2-1, with D perhaps TRBD1 (5 bases). This CDR3 contains 12 residues. The germline CDR1 and CDR2 sequences are MNHEY and SMNVEV (reference sequence). Deletions cut 9 bases from V and 11 bases from J, with 17 bases between. The CDR3 DNA reads TGTGCCAGTCTGACGCCTAGGGGTAAGCAGTTCTTC. Translating gives CASLTPRGKQFF.

The chain carries TRBV15 and TRBJ2-1; 8 bases line up with TRBD2. Germline V gives CDR1 LNHNV, CDR2 YYDKDF (reference sequence). Unmatched junction bases numbered 1, after V lost 0 bases and J lost 9 bases. The CDR3 sequence is 13 residues long. This CDR3 reads CATSRDRGGEQFF. The CDR3 nucleotides are TGTGCCACCAGCAGAGATCGGGGGGGTGAGCAGTTCTTC.